Following are 32 T cell receptor beta chains from one sample sequenced in a study of beta chain features in type 1 diabetes. Study-level results: TCRB CDR3 length was moderately but significantly reduced in all four CD4+ subsets of Type 1 diabetes patients.

These receptors are not linked to any known antigen. Reverse transcription of all isolated RNA meant that expressed TCRB transcripts were sequenced. Only in-frame clones appear in the TCRdb table, and some are missing; sequencing was by immunoSEQ multiplex PCR. The sample records some 130,000 clones, about 10% being singletons. Sequenced sample: central memory CD4+ T cells from blood. All receptors derive from a man under 40 with type 1 diabetes.

This clone has a handful of counts. V is TRBV5-6 and J is TRBJ2-5, with TRBD2 matching over 12 bases. The germline gives CDR1 SGHDT, CDR2 YYEEEE. The CDR3 covers 15 residues. V gave up 2 bases and J gave up 5 bases; unmatched junction bases: 4. CDR3 protein: CASSLETSGGETQYF. The DNA for the CDR3 is TGTGCCAGCAGCTTAGAGACTAGCGGGGGTGAGACCCAGTACTTC.

This clone was detected only a few times. The genes are TRBV11-2 and TRBJ1-1; 8 nucleotides line up with TRBD1. CDR1 is SGHAT and CDR2 is FQNNGV in the germline V gene. The CDR3 length is 13 residues. The J segment lost 5 bases and the V segment lost 3 bases, leaving 2 bases of the junction unmatched. The CDR3 DNA is TGTGCCAGCAGCTTGTACAGGGGGACTGAAGCTTTCTTT. Protein product: CASSLYRGTEAFF.

This clone was detected only a few times. Relative to the germline gene, one junction end is altered; a read error may explain this. The rearrangement links TRBV11-2 to TRBJ2-1; D is perhaps TRBD2 (7 bases). CDR1 and CDR2 (germline): SGHAT, FQNNGV. CDR3 length: 15 amino acids. For the CDR3, the DNA is TGCGCCAGCAGCCACGTGGGAGGGGGGGACAATGAGCAGTTCTTC. It codes for CASSHVGGGDNEQFF. The whole variable domain, remainder taken from reference TRBV11-2 and TRBJ2-1, is EAGVAQSPRYKIIEKRQSVAFWCNPISGHATLYWYQQILGQGPKLLIQFQNNGVVDDSQLPKDRFSAERLKGVDSTLKIQPAKLEDSAVYLCASSHVGGGDNEQFFGPGTRLTVL.

This clone was seen only a few times. The V call is TRBV28, the J call TRBJ1-2; no clear D. The V end lost 3 bases, the J end lost 5 bases, and 7 bases lay between the germline ends. CDR1 and CDR2 (germline): MDHEN, SYDVKM. This CDR3 has 12 residues. The CDR3 region is CASSLADYGYTF. CDR3 DNA: TGTGCCAGCAGTTTGGCAGATTATGGCTACACCTTC.

This clone was recorded at least ten times. This chain links TRBV4-2 with TRBJ2-5; D gene unclear. This CDR3 has 13 residues. Trimming removed 2 bases at V and 3 bases at J, with 7 bases between. Per germline, CDR1 LGHNA and CDR2 YNFKEQ. The CDR3 loop is CASSQPPEETQYF. In nucleotides, the CDR3 is TGTGCCAGCAGCCAACCTCCCGAAGAGACCCAGTACTTC.

This clone was detected a few times. This rearrangement joins TRBV6-5 to TRBJ2-3; TRBD1 matches at 7 bases. The CDR3 runs to 16 residues. Germline lookup yields CDR1 MNHEY and CDR2 SVGAGI. The junction had 9 bases not matched to a gene; V was cut back by 3 bases and J by 3 bases. The CDR3 DNA reads as TGTGCCAGCAGTTATGACGGACAGGCAAGAACAGATACGCAGTATTTT. It translates to CASSYDGQARTDTQYF.

The chain joins TRBV18 to TRBJ2-7, with D unclear. CDR3 length: 12 residues. CDR1 and CDR2 from the germline V gene are KGHSH and LQKENI. V was shortened by 3 bases and J by 4 bases, with 7 bases between the two germline ends. In DNA form, the CDR3 reads TGTGCCAGCTCACCTGTTTCGTACGAGCAGTACTTC. Translation: CASSPVSYEQYF.

The chain recombines TRBV19 with TRBJ2-2; the match to TRBD1 covers 11 bases. J gave up 3 bases and V 10 bases, and 25 bases lay outside the gene matches. CDR1 is LNHDA and CDR2 is SQIVND in the germline V gene (reference sequence). There are 21 residues in the CDR3. Written as DNA, the CDR3 is TGTGCCAACCTTATAACTTTCGGGACAGGGGGTCTTCTAAGGTACACCGGGGAGCTGTTTTTT. Its protein product is CANLITFGTGGLLRYTGELFF.

In its sample, this clone was seen a few times. The chain carries TRBV30 and TRBJ2-1; 8 bases fit TRBD2. Germline V lookup: CDR1 GTSNPN, CDR2 SVGIG (reference sequence). The V segment lost 1 base and the J segment 8 bases; nucleotides outside the gene matches: 4. The CDR3 length is 13 residues. CDR3 loop: CAWSGPGGDEQFF. The CDR3 coding sequence is TGTGCCTGGAGTGGCCCGGGAGGGGATGAGCAGTTCTTC.

The chain has TRBV5-6 and TRBJ2-3; tentative D call: TRBD2 (6 bases). Looked up from germline, CDR1 is SGHDT and CDR2 is YYEEEE. This CDR3 is built from 14 residues. Trimming took 3 bases from V and 2 from J, leaving 10 bases between them. The CDR3 bases are TGTGCCAGCAGCTGGGGACTTTACACAGATACGCAGTATTTT. This gives the protein CASSWGLYTDTQYF.

The gene calls are TRBV11-3 and TRBJ2-7, with D tentatively TRBD1 (5 bases). Germline loops: CDR1 SGHNT, CDR2 YENEEA. The CDR3 is made up of 12 amino acids. Trimming took off 4 bases at V and 3 bases at J, with 7 bases between the two ends. The CDR3 DNA reads TGTGCCAGCAGCTCAGACAGCTACGAGCAGTACTTC. Protein product: CASSSDSYEQYF. Based on the CDR3 plus reference TRBV11-3 and TRBJ2-7, the full variable domain is EAGVVQSPRYKIIEKKQPVAFWCNPISGHNTLYWYLQNLGQGPELLIRYENEEAVDDSQLPKDRFSAERLKGVDSTLKIQPAELGDSAVYLCASSSDSYEQYFGPGTRLTVT.

This clone was observed a few times. The chain links TRBV7-3 to TRBJ2-7; TRBD1 aligns across 11 bases. This CDR3 spans 13 amino acids. In germline, CDR1 is SGHTA, CDR2 FQGTGA. Germline trimming cut 5 bases from V and 12 bases from J; bases unmatched to any gene: 9. Here the CDR3 reads CASSPGTGGHLYF. Written as DNA, the CDR3 is TGTGCCAGCAGCCCGGGGACAGGGGGTCATCTGTACTTC.

V and J are TRBV5-6 and TRBJ1-2; D not certain. The germline gives CDR1 SGHDT, CDR2 YYEEEE. CDR3 length equals 13 residues. Trimming shortened V by 6 bases and J by 1 base, and 10 bases separated the two germline ends. The CDR3 loop reads CASMPRGNYGYTF. The DNA for the CDR3 is TGTGCCAGCATGCCTCGCGGTAACTATGGCTACACCTTC. Complete variable domain (other parts from reference TRBV5-6 and TRBJ1-2): DAGVTQSPTHLIKTRGQQVTLRCSPKSGHDTVSWYQQALGQGPQFIFQYYEEEERQRGNFPDRFSGHQFPNYSSELNVNALLLGDSALYLCASMPRGNYGYTFGSGTRLTVV.

The chain employs TRBV7-2 and TRBJ2-1; 9 nucleotides agree with TRBD2. Germline CDR1 and CDR2: SGHTA and FQGNSA. The CDR3 has 12 amino acids. Trimming cost V 5 bases and J 15 bases; bases outside gene matches: 8. CDR3 residues: CASSNEGTSRFF. The CDR3 DNA follows: TGTGCCAGCAGCAATGAGGGGACTAGCCGGTTCTTC. Supplemented by reference TRBV7-2 and TRBJ2-1, the full variable domain reads GAGVSQSPSNKVTEKGKDVELRCDPISGHTALYWYRQSLGQGLEFLIYFQGNSAPDKSGLPSDRFSAERTGGSVSTLTIQRTQQEDSAVYLCASSNEGTSRFFGPGTRLTVL.

This clone has ten or more counts. The J gene is TRBJ2-1, the V gene TRBV7-9; 8 nucleotides line up with TRBD2. The V gene end was trimmed by 2 bases and the J gene end by 13 bases; junction bases not matched to a gene: 10. The CDR3 is made up of 14 amino acids. CDR1 and CDR2 from the germline V gene are SEHNR and FQNEAQ (reference sequence). The CDR3 sequence is CASSLSGAGGPQFF. In DNA form, the CDR3 reads TGTGCCAGCAGCTTATCTGGGGCGGGAGGCCCCCAGTTCTTC.

The rearrangement joins TRBV4-2 to TRBJ2-7, with 10 bases matching TRBD2. Unmatched junction bases numbered 12, after V lost 10 bases and J lost 6 bases. Germline values: CDR1 LGHNA, CDR2 YNFKEQ. The CDR3 loop spans 14 amino acids. The CDR3 spells CATTRSGGALEQYF. The CDR3 DNA reads as TGTGCCACCACCCGGAGCGGGGGGGCTCTCGAGCAGTACTTC.

The chain employs TRBV7-2 and TRBJ1-2, with 8 nucleotides matching TRBD1. This CDR3 has 13 residues. V shed 5 bases and J 8 bases; nucleotides not matched to a gene: 7. Germline V gene sequence: CDR1 SGHTA, CDR2 FQGNSA. CDR3 bases: TGTGCCAGCAGCCGTTACTCAGGGGGCGGCTACACCTTC. Translation gives CASSRYSGGGYTF.

This clone appeared a few times. The chain joins TRBV5-6 to TRBJ2-7; TRBD1 matches 7 bases. CDR1 is SGHDT and CDR2 is YYEEEE in the germline V gene. With 5 bases clipped from V and 1 base from J, the junction kept 6 bases outside the gene matches. CDR3 length: 14 residues. The CDR3 DNA follows: TGTGCCAGCAGGGTATTGGGACAGTCCTACGAGCAGTACTTC. Protein: CASRVLGQSYEQYF.

The gene calls are TRBV10-3 and TRBJ2-2; TRBD1 matches 7 bases. V lost 5 bases to trimming and J lost 5 bases; unmatched junction nucleotides: 5. Germline V gene sequence: CDR1 ENHRY, CDR2 SYGVKD. The CDR3 sequence is 14 residues long. The CDR3 DNA reads as TGTGCCATCAGTTTGGGACAGTCAACCGGGGAGCTGTTTTTT. Translation gives CAISLGQSTGELFF.

V and J are TRBV10-3 and TRBJ2-2; 7 positions agree with TRBD1. CDR1 ENHRY and CDR2 SYGVKD come from the germline V gene. The CDR3 totals 16 residues. V gave up 4 bases and J gave up 1 base; unmatched junction bases: 6. The CDR3 loop is CAISGEGGENTGELFF. The CDR3 region has the DNA TGTGCCATCAGTGGGGAAGGGGGCGAGAACACCGGGGAGCTGTTTTTT.

V usage is TRBV29-1 and J usage is TRBJ2-1; 9 nucleotides agree with TRBD2. The CDR3 runs 14 residues. V trimming: 2 bases; J trimming: 9 bases; junction bases outside the gene matches: 8. From germline, CDR1 is SQVTM and CDR2 ANQGSEA. The CDR3 loop reads CSVERERGVVEQFF. CDR3 DNA: TGCAGCGTTGAACGGGAGCGGGGGGTGGTTGAGCAGTTCTTC.

This clone was seen a few times. V is TRBV4-3 and J is TRBJ2-7; D uncertain. CDR3 length: 13 amino acids. V gave up 0 bases and J gave up 2 bases, with 5 bases separating them. The germline V gene has CDR1 LGHNA and CDR2 YSLEER. The CDR3 DNA reads TGCGCCAGCAGCCAAGAGATAGCCTACGAGCAGTACTTC. Translated, it gives CASSQEIAYEQYF.

The CDR3 reads CASRLQGATQYF. The CDR3 DNA sequence: TGTGCCAGCAGATTGCAGGGGGCGACCCAGTACTTC. The chain uses TRBV6-1 and TRBJ2-5; 8 nucleotides align to TRBD1. Germline V lookup: CDR1 MNHNS, CDR2 SASEGT. This CDR3 is 12 amino acids long. V trimming: 6 bases; J trimming: 7 bases; junction bases outside the gene matches: 4.

V usage is TRBV7-2 and J usage is TRBJ2-1; possibly TRBD2 for D (6 bases). With 3 bases removed from V and 8 bases from J, the gap between germline ends came to 20 bases. The CDR3 is 16 residues long. Germline-derived CDR1 and CDR2 are SGHTA and FQGNSA. As DNA, the CDR3 is TGTGCCAGCAGCTTTTTGGAGGGCCGGGTCTTCGATGAGCAGTTCTTC. This sequence encodes CASSFLEGRVFDEQFF.

This rearrangement joins TRBV28 to TRBJ1-2, with 7 bases lining up with TRBD1. Per germline, CDR1 MDHEN and CDR2 SYDVKM. The CDR3 covers 14 residues. After removal of 5 bases from V and 1 base from J, the junction contained 4 bases not matched to a gene. The CDR3 reads CASSEGGVNYGYTF. CDR3 in DNA: TGTGCCAGCAGTGAAGGGGGCGTTAACTATGGCTACACCTTC.

The rearrangement joins TRBV5-1 to TRBJ1-6; D is unclear. The CDR3 is made up of 13 amino acids. The germline V gene has CDR1 SGHRS and CDR2 YFSETQ. V dropped 6 bases and J dropped 8 bases, with 12 bases sitting between them. This CDR3 reads CASMEGTDSPLHF. The CDR3, as DNA: TGCGCCAGCATGGAGGGTACGGATTCACCCCTCCACTTT.

V and J are TRBV28 and TRBJ1-1; D uncertain. V was trimmed by 4 bases and J by 3 bases, leaving 6 bases between them. The V gene's germline CDR1 is MDHEN and CDR2 SYDVKM. This CDR3 region has 12 residues. CDR3 nucleotides: TGTGCCAGCAGTTCATACTACACTGAAGCTTTCTTT. Protein sequence: CASSSYYTEAFF. Supplemented by reference TRBV28 and TRBJ1-1, the full variable domain reads DVKVTQSSRYLVKRTGEKVFLECVQDMDHENMFWYRQDPGLGLRLIYFSYDVKMKEKGDIPEGYSVSREKKERFSLILESASTNQTSMYLCASSSYYTEAFFGQGTRLTVV.

This clone was picked up a small number of times. This sequence joins TRBV7-9 and TRBJ2-7, with a weak D call TRBD1 (5 bases). The CDR3 contains 14 residues. V gave up 5 bases and J gave up 3 bases, with 14 bases separating them. Germline V gene sequence: CDR1 SEHNR, CDR2 FQNEAQ (reference sequence). The CDR3 protein is CASSARPGIYEQYF. Here the CDR3 DNA reads TGTGCCAGCAGCGCGCGGCCAGGGATCTACGAGCAGTACTTC.

The chain recombines TRBV6-5 with TRBJ2-5; possibly TRBD1 for D (5 bases). With 0 bases removed from V and 4 bases from J, the gap between germline ends came to 12 bases. CDR3 size: 15 residues. Germline V gene data show CDR1 as MNHEY and CDR2 as SVGAGI. In nucleotides, the CDR3 is TGTGCCAGCAGTTACTCGAAAGCAGGGCGAGAGACCCAGTACTTC. It encodes CASSYSKAGRETQYF.

This clone appeared a few times. V and J are TRBV7-9 and TRBJ1-4; D perhaps matches TRBD1 (5 bases). This CDR3 is built from 14 residues. V shed 0 bases and J shed 7 bases, with 9 bases lying between them. CDR1 is SEHNR, CDR2 FQNEAQ, per germline (reference sequence). The CDR3 DNA reads TGTGCCAGCAGCTTAGCGCTGGACACTGAAAAACTGTTTTTT. Residues: CASSLALDTEKLFF.

V usage is TRBV7-2 and J usage is TRBJ1-1, with D unresolved. The CDR3 consists of 14 residues. V was trimmed by 5 bases and J by 8 bases, leaving 18 bases between them. Per germline, CDR1 SGHTA and CDR2 FQGNSA. The CDR3: CASSPRLSGVEAFF. CDR3 nucleotides: TGTGCCAGCAGCCCCCGGTTGTCGGGAGTGGAAGCTTTCTTT.

The V gene is TRBV7-8, the J gene TRBJ2-1; 13 nucleotides agree with TRBD2. The CDR3 length is 15 residues. The J segment lost 9 bases and the V segment lost 3 bases, leaving 5 bases of the junction unmatched. Per the germline V gene, CDR1 is SGHVS and CDR2 is FQNEAQ. The CDR3 nucleotides read TGTGCCAGCAGCTTTACGACTAGCGGGGGGCCTGAGCAGTTCTTC. This sequence encodes CASSFTTSGGPEQFF.